These T cell receptor beta chains were read from a single sample in a study of control samples from healthy donors and cancer patients. The assay was immunoSEQ multiplex PCR, and TCRdb's table has in-frame clones only and misses some. The data contain over 50,000 clones, under 90% of them singletons. Material: blood. The receptors here all came from a man aged 65 to 79 in good health. Both conserved end residues are part of each CDR3. Each record gives: J gene, clone size, V gene, D gene, CDR3 protein, CDR3 DNA. A D gene is named only where the DNA matches it firmly. Clone size is shown for a subset of rows, as once, few, many or a class of expanded clone.

>TRBJ2-1|.|TRBV5-1|.
CASSSSGLSYNEQFF
TGCGCCAGCAGTTCGAGCGGGCTCTCCTACAATGAGCAGTTCTTC
>TRBJ1-1|.|TRBV28|.
CASTGTFFKAFF
TGTGCCAGCACCGGGACCTTCTTTAAAGCTTTCTTT
>TRBJ2-2|once|TRBV7-2|.
CASLPISTGELFF
TGTGCCAGCCTACCGATTTCCACCGGGGAGCTGTTTTTT
>TRBJ1-2|.|TRBV28|.
CASSQTYRSIYGYTF
TGTGCCAGCAGTCAAACCTACAGGTCCATCTATGGCTACACCTTC
>TRBJ2-7|.|TRBV19|.
CASSSSLSSYEQYF
TGTGCCAGTAGTAGCTCACTGAGCTCCTACGAGCAGTACTTC
>TRBJ1-3|.|TRBV5-1|.
CASSLDGTGNTIYF
TGCGCCAGCAGCTTAGACGGGACTGGAAACACCATATATTTT
>TRBJ1-2|.|TRBV6-1|TRBD1
CASSERVGGQGSGYTF
TGTGCCAGCAGTGAAAGGGTGGGGGGACAGGGATCTGGCTACACCTTC
>TRBJ1-5|.|TRBV12-5|TRBD1
CASGLVVTGRNQPQHF
TGTGCTAGTGGTTTGGTAGTGACAGGGAGGAATCAGCCCCAGCATTTT
>TRBJ1-2|.|TRBV19|.
CASSRDLWGAINYGYTF
TGTGCCAGTAGTAGGGACCTTTGGGGGGCAATTAACTATGGCTACACCTTC
>TRBJ2-3|once|TRBV7-6|TRBD2
CASSQGLAGATGIDTQYF
TGTGCCAGCAGCCAGGGACTAGCGGGAGCCACCGGGATAGATACGCAGTATTTT
>TRBJ2-7|few|TRBV28|TRBD1
CASRSQGAQARSYEQYF
TGTGCCAGCAGGTCACAGGGGGCCCAAGCAAGATCCTACGAGCAGTACTTC
>TRBJ2-5|.|TRBV6-6|.
CASSGGGQETQYF
TGTGCCAGCTCTGGCGGGGGCCAAGAAACCCAGTACTTC
>TRBJ2-1|.|TRBV19|TRBD2
CASKPSGRSSYNEQFF
TGTGCCAGTAAGCCTAGCGGGAGATCATCCTACAATGAGCAGTTCTTC
>TRBJ2-1|.|TRBV27|TRBD2
CASSSRTSGFNEQFF
TGTGCCAGCAGTTCACGGACTAGCGGTTTCAATGAGCAGTTCTTC
>TRBJ2-1|.|TRBV7-3|.
CASSLRGSLMGNEQFF
TGTGCCAGCAGCTTAAGGGGATCCCTTATGGGCAATGAGCAGTTCTTC
>TRBJ2-3|.|TRBV13|TRBD2
CASSPGLAGGRGTDTQYF
TGTGCCAGCAGCCCAGGACTAGCGGGGGGGAGAGGCACAGATACGCAGTATTTT
>TRBJ1-5|few|TRBV2|.
CASSNSGVGQPQHF
TGTGCCAGCAGTAACTCAGGGGTTGGACAGCCCCAGCATTTT
>TRBJ1-2|.|TRBV29-1|TRBD1
CSVADGQGIRGYTF
TGCAGCGTGGCCGATGGACAGGGGATTCGTGGCTACACCTTC
>TRBJ1-5|.|TRBV28|.
CASSLRGPTQHF
TGTGCCAGCAGTCTCAGGGGCCCGACCCAGCATTTT
>TRBJ2-1|.|TRBV7-9|.
CASSPGRSYNEQFF
TGTGCCAGCAGCCCTGGGAGGTCCTACAATGAGCAGTTCTTC
>TRBJ2-7|.|TRBV5-1|.
CASSQSAAGPSWEQYF
TGCGCCAGCAGCCAATCGGCCGCGGGGCCTTCTTGGGAGCAGTACTTC
>TRBJ2-5|.|TRBV19|TRBD2
CASSIDGSASGFLGGVETQYF
TGTGCCAGTAGTATAGACGGGAGCGCTAGCGGGTTCTTGGGAGGTGTGGAGACCCAGTACTTC
>TRBJ1-6|.|TRBV30|TRBD1
CAWLRDRTNNSPLHF
TGTGCCTGGCTTCGGGACAGGACAAATAATTCACCCCTCCACTTT
>TRBJ2-7|.|TRBV14|.
CASSRGAGWRSSYEQYF
TGTGCCAGCAGCCGGGGGGCGGGCTGGAGGTCCTCCTACGAGCAGTACTTC
>TRBJ1-1|once|TRBV7-9|.
CASSHLLGGSKAFF
TGTGCCAGCAGCCACCTCCTGGGGGGGTCCAAGGCTTTCTTT
>TRBJ1-2|.|TRBV6-1|.
CASSDIPGEGYGYTF
TGTGCCAGCAGTGACATCCCAGGGGAAGGCTATGGCTACACCTTC
>TRBJ2-1|once|TRBV24-1|TRBD2
CATNANPGTSGRYNEQFF
TGTGCCACCAACGCAAACCCCGGGACTAGCGGGAGGTACAATGAGCAGTTCTTC
>TRBJ1-5|.|TRBV27|TRBD1
CASSAQGGGQPQHF
TGTGCCAGCAGTGCGCAGGGGGGGGGTCAGCCCCAGCATTTT
>TRBJ1-1|.|TRBV29-1|.
CSVGGTEAFF
TGCAGCGTTGGAGGTACTGAAGCTTTCTTT